This is a list of T cell receptor beta chains from one sample in a study of T cell responses to AZD1222 COVID-19 vaccine. This table comes from immunoSEQ multiplex PCR, and its TCRdb copy is limited to in-frame clones, with some not included. The data contain about 130,000 clones, around 87% of them seen just once; the ten biggest clones take up 10%. This sample comprised peripheral blood, obtained on day 0 of AZD1222 vaccination. These receptors were obtained from an adult in good health. CDR3s include the opening cysteine and the closing phenylalanine or tryptophan. A D gene is named only where the DNA matches it firmly. Some rows have no size entry. The others give once, few or many, or a class for an expanded clone.

J gene,V gene,clone size,D gene,CDR3 DNA,CDR3 protein
TRBJ1-5,TRBV30,NA,TRBD1,TGTGCCTGGAGTCAGACAGGGATTAATCAGCCCCAGCATTTT,CAWSQTGINQPQHF
TRBJ1-5,TRBV12-5,NA,NA,TGTGCTAGTGGTTTGGTTGGCAATCAGCCCCAGCATTTT,CASGLVGNQPQHF
TRBJ1-3,TRBV19,NA,NA,TGTGGGTCCGGGGCTGGAAACACCATATATTTT,CGSGAGNTIYF
TRBJ2-6,TRBV7-6,NA,TRBD2,TGTGCCAGCAGCTTCGGTAGCGGGACCCGCCCTGGGGCCAACGTCCTGACTTTC,CASSFGSGTRPGANVLTF
TRBJ2-1,TRBV4-3,NA,NA,TGCGCCAGCAGCCAAGATCCCTACGGCGGAACAGAGCAGTTCTTC,CASSQDPYGGTEQFF
TRBJ2-1,TRBV18,once,NA,TGTGCCAGCTCGCGGTTGCGTGGGCGGAGCAATGAGCAGTTCTTC,CASSRLRGRSNEQFF
TRBJ1-1,TRBV5-1,NA,TRBD1,TGCGCCAGCAGCAACGGAGGGGGCGCAAATACTGAAGCTTTCTTT,CASSNGGGANTEAFF
TRBJ2-1,TRBV6-6,NA,TRBD2,TGTGCCAGCAGTCGATCTAGCGGGGGGGCCGGGGTAAATGAGCAGTTCTTC,CASSRSSGGAGVNEQFF
TRBJ2-7,TRBV11-2,NA,TRBD2,TGTGCCAGCAGCCCCACTAGCGGGAGGGTTTCCTACGAGCAGTACTTC,CASSPTSGRVSYEQYF
TRBJ1-2,TRBV18,NA,TRBD1,TGTGCCAGCTCACCACCGGGGACAGAACTGTACTATGGCTACACCTTC,CASSPPGTELYYGYTF
TRBJ1-2,TRBV19,NA,TRBD1,TGTGCCAGTAGTACCGTCGGGACAGGCCGTACCTTC,CASSTVGTGRTF
TRBJ2-5,TRBV5-4,NA,NA,TGTGCCAGCAGCTTGGCAGGGGTCCAAGAGACCCAGTACTTC,CASSLAGVQETQYF
TRBJ1-2,TRBV4-3,NA,NA,TGCGCCAGCAGCCAAGATACAGTGACAGCCTACTATGGCTACACCTTC,CASSQDTVTAYYGYTF
TRBJ1-5,TRBV19,NA,TRBD1,TGTGCCAGTCGAAGACAGGGGTTTGGCGATCAGCCCCAGCATTTT,CASRRQGFGDQPQHF
TRBJ1-5,TRBV7-2,NA,NA,TGTGCCAGCAGCTTAGAGACGGTTTATAGCAATCAGCCCCAGCATTTT,CASSLETVYSNQPQHF
TRBJ2-3,TRBV5-1,NA,NA,TGCGCCAGCAGAAAGGGCACAGATACGCAGTATTTT,CASRKGTDTQYF
TRBJ2-4,TRBV15,NA,NA,TGTGCCACCAGCAGGGGCCATGAAAACATTCAGTACTTC,CATSRGHENIQYF
TRBJ2-1,TRBV5-1,once,NA,TGCGCCAGCATAAGCGGTGGGGCAAGGAATGAGCAGTTCTTC,CASISGGARNEQFF
TRBJ1-3,TRBV5-1,NA,NA,TGCGCCAGTACGTCGACTTACTCTGGAAACACCATATATTTT,CASTSTYSGNTIYF
TRBJ1-1,TRBV28,few,NA,TGTGCCAGCACCCGCAGAGGGGGAGACACTGAAGCTTTCTTT,CASTRRGGDTEAFF
TRBJ2-7,TRBV12-3/TRBV12-4,NA,TRBD1,TGTGCCAGCAGTTACAGGGGCGAGCAGTACTTC,CASSYRGEQYF
TRBJ1-2,TRBV6-2/TRBV6-3,NA,NA,TGTGCCAGCAGTTACCACCCGAGGAACTATGGCTACACCTTC,CASSYHPRNYGYTF
TRBJ2-2,TRBV5-4,NA,NA,TGTGCCAGCAGCCGAGGGACGGTAGAGGGCGGGGAGCTGTTTTTT,CASSRGTVEGGELFF
TRBJ1-5,TRBV19,NA,NA,TGTGCCAGTAGTTTCCAAGGGCCCTATCAGCCCCAGCATTTT,CASSFQGPYQPQHF
TRBJ2-7,TRBV5-1,NA,NA,TGCGCCAGCAGCTCAACCTTTTCCTCCGGAGCGGCAGACGAGCAGTACTTC,CASSSTFSSGAADEQYF
TRBJ1-1,TRBV6-5,NA,TRBD1,TGTGCCAGCAGTCAGGGGGCGCTCACTGAAGCTTTCTTT,CASSQGALTEAFF
TRBJ1-2,TRBV19,NA,NA,TGTGCCAGTAGTATGTACGGGAACTATGGCTACACCTTC,CASSMYGNYGYTF
TRBJ1-6,TRBV18,NA,NA,TGTGCCAGCTCACCACAGGGGGGCTCGGATTCACCCCTCCACTTT,CASSPQGGSDSPLHF
TRBJ1-2,TRBV4-1,NA,TRBD1,TGCGCCAGCAGCCAAGAATGGAGTTCGGCACAGGGGTATGGCTACACCTTC,CASSQEWSSAQGYGYTF
TRBJ1-1,TRBV11-2,NA,NA,TGTGCCAGCAGCTTAAATCAAAACACTGAAGCTTTCTTT,CASSLNQNTEAFF
TRBJ2-7,TRBV7-9,NA,NA,TGTGCCAGCAGCCCGAAAGGGGGGGAGTTATCCGAGCAGTACTTC,CASSPKGGELSEQYF